This T cell receptor (beta chain) was identified during a study of blood T cells in healthy people across ages. General study findings and limits: Estimated diversity, derived from one million T cells, was regarded as an underestimate.

This clonotype was seen a handful of times. Its cognate antigen is unknown. Alongside a J-beta primer mix, a sample-barcoded 5' primer served in a second PCR lasting about 7 to 12 cycles. Each of the cDNA molecules was tagged by a template-switch adaptor with 12 random nucleotides. TCRdb itself ran the 5' RACE reads through MiXCR, one entry per CDR3 protein. The sample lists around 1,900,000 distinct CDR3 sequences, roughly two fifths seen once, with more than 20% in the top ten. Germline V gives CDR1 SNHLY, CDR2 FYNNEI. Trimming pared 8 bases from V and 5 bases from J, leaving 11 bases between. This CDR3 comprises 12 residues.

This TCR derives from a human donor in good health. The chain combines TRBV2 with TRBJ2-3, with D tentatively TRBD1 or TRBD2 (5 bases each). Sequencing input: blood. CDR3 amino acids: CASGTPRDTQYF. The CDR3, as DNA: TGTGCCAGCGGGACCCCGCGAGATACGCAGTATTTT.